Shown below are 30 T cell receptor beta chains from a single sample sequenced in a study of T-cell reconstitution after alpha-beta-depleted transplantation in children (dated by TCRdb to 2016 to 2017). The intended sense of this specimen's treatment or condition label: allogeneic hematopoietic cell transplantation with graft depleted of TCRalphabeta T cells and CD19 B cells. The library came from PCR. The sequencing machine was an Illumina HiSeq 2500. TCR library preparation used molecular barcoding, with unique molecular identifiers applied to normalize quantification of the TCRbeta repertoire. The public sequencing data were trimmed at Q25 with fastp and processed into clonotypes with MiXCR by TCRdb, which kept only in-frame beta chains. Entries are consolidated by CDR3 protein sequence, retaining the most common genes and DNA. The sample table lists about a million distinct CDR3 sequences, roughly 29% of them with a count of one. About 28% of the sample comes from the top ten.

The input for sequencing was PBMCs, mostly from graft donor cells, taken 360 days after TCRalphabeta/CD19-depleted stem cell transplant. The receptor source for this set is a boy under two years old who had a stem cell transplant for SCID, so the T cells may come from the graft donor.

The chain couples TRBV11-3 to TRBJ1-1; no clear D. Germline-derived CDR1 and CDR2 are SGHNT and YENEEA. The V gene lost 2 bases and the J gene lost 1 base, with 11 bases spanning the gap. The CDR3 spans 15 residues. The CDR3 sequence: CASSLLEAGNTEAFF. Here the CDR3 DNA reads TGTGCCAGCAGCTTATTGGAGGCGGGGAACACTGAAGCTTTCTTT.

This chain uses TRBV20-1 with TRBJ2-5; 11 nucleotides match TRBD2. The CDR3 is 15 amino acids. With V trimmed by 5 bases and J by 2 bases, 7 bases remained unmatched. Germline V lookup: CDR1 DFQATT, CDR2 SNEGSKA (reference sequence). CDR3 region: CSAAQPSGGQETQYF. In DNA form, the CDR3 reads TGCAGTGCTGCCCAACCTAGCGGGGGGCAAGAGACCCAGTACTTC.

This clonotype has at least ten counts. This rearrangement joins TRBV5-1 to TRBJ2-2; D perhaps matches TRBD2 (6 bases). The germline V gene encodes CDR1 SGHRS and CDR2 YFSETQ. V was clipped by 0 bases and J by 7 bases, with 13 bases between them. This CDR3 has 15 residues. The CDR3 sequence: CASSLAGWGDGELFF. CDR3 nucleotide sequence: TGCGCCAGCAGCTTGGCCGGCTGGGGGGACGGGGAGCTGTTTTTT.

This clonotype was observed a handful of times. The chain couples TRBV29-1 to TRBJ2-3; 8 bases fit TRBD2. Germline V gene sequence: CDR1 SQVTM, CDR2 ANQGSEA. Trimming removed 6 bases from V and 1 base from J; junction bases left unmatched: 15. CDR3 length: 17 amino acids. This chain's CDR3 is CSVSSGGRISRTDTQYF. The DNA of the CDR3 is TGCAGCGTGTCCTCGGGGGGGCGAATAAGCCGCACAGATACGCAGTATTTT.

The chain employs TRBV10-3 and TRBJ2-1; perhaps TRBD2 as D (6 bases). V gave up 2 bases and J gave up 6 bases, with 14 bases separating them. Germline V CDR1 and CDR2: ENHRY, SYGVKD. This CDR3 is built from 15 residues. CDR3 in amino acids: CAISESTTSTNEQFF. CDR3 in DNA: TGTGCCATCAGTGAGAGCACGACTAGTACCAATGAGCAGTTCTTC.

The chain employs TRBV10-3 and TRBJ2-1; 13 nucleotides line up with TRBD2. This CDR3 comprises 14 residues. Germline V gene sequence: CDR1 ENHRY, CDR2 SYGVKD. The V and J ends lost 6 bases and 8 bases, in that order; junction bases with no gene match: 4. The CDR3 nucleotides read TGTGCCATCAGCAGGACTAGCGGGGGCCATGAGCAGTTCTTC. Its protein is CAISRTSGGHEQFF.

CDR3 coding DNA: TGTGCCAGCAGCCAAGATGGGGACAGGGAGGAGACCCAGTACTTC. Its protein is CASSQDGDREETQYF. This chain links TRBV4-2 with TRBJ2-5; the match to TRBD1 covers 9 bases. The CDR3 is made up of 15 amino acids. V lost 0 bases to trimming and J lost 5 bases; unmatched junction nucleotides: 4. CDR1 is LGHNA and CDR2 is YNFKEQ in the germline V gene.

The chain employs TRBV20-1 and TRBJ2-3, with TRBD1 matching over 8 bases. Germline-derived CDR1 and CDR2 are DFQATT and SNEGSKA (reference sequence). This CDR3 comprises 15 residues. The V and J ends lost 2 bases and 2 bases, in that order; junction bases with no gene match: 6. The CDR3 DNA is TGCAGTGCTAGACAGGACAGGGTGGCCACAGATACGCAGTATTTT. It codes for CSARQDRVATDTQYF.

The V and J genes are TRBV9 and TRBJ2-7; D is possibly TRBD2 (6 bases). V was shortened by 4 bases and J by 5 bases, with 19 bases between the two germline ends. The CDR3 is made up of 15 amino acids. Germline V lookup: CDR1 SGDLS, CDR2 YYNGEE. This chain's CDR3 is CASSPLGLNLDEQYF. In DNA, the CDR3 is TGTGCCAGCAGCCCACTGGGACTCAACTTGGACGAGCAGTACTTC.

This clonotype came up a few times. The J gene is TRBJ1-1, the V gene TRBV6-5; possibly TRBD1 for D (6 bases). The ends were cut back, 2 bases at V and 3 bases at J, with 19 bases in the middle. CDR3 length: 17 residues. The germline gives CDR1 MNHEY, CDR2 SVGAGI. The CDR3 DNA follows: TGTGCCAGCAGTTACCCTCCAAGAACAGGGAATGACACTGAAGCTTTCTTT. Encoded protein: CASSYPPRTGNDTEAFF.

This clonotype was detected only a few times. The chain has TRBV18 and TRBJ2-2; TRBD2 aligns across 11 bases. The CDR3 is made up of 13 amino acids. The V segment lost 7 bases and the J segment 6 bases; nucleotides outside the gene matches: 1. Germline V gene lookup returns CDR1 KGHSH and CDR2 LQKENI. The DNA of the CDR3 is TGTGCCAGCTGGGGACTAGCGGCCGGGGAGCTGTTTTTT. Residues: CASWGLAAGELFF.

This clonotype has just a few counts. The rearrangement joins TRBV15 to TRBJ2-3, with D possibly TRBD1 on 5 matching bases. The CDR3 covers 17 residues. The germline V gene encodes CDR1 LNHNV and CDR2 YYDKDF (reference sequence). The ends were cut back, 0 bases at V and 2 bases at J, with 15 bases in the middle. CDR3 in DNA: TGTGCCACCAGCAGAGATCTGGCGACAGAGCTCACAGATACGCAGTATTTT. Translation gives CATSRDLATELTDTQYF.

The gene calls are TRBV7-9 and TRBJ2-2; TRBD1 is a possible D gene (6 bases). Trimming removed 2 bases at V and 3 bases at J, with 13 bases between. The CDR3 runs 16 residues. The V gene's germline CDR1 is SEHNR and CDR2 FQNEAQ (reference sequence). The CDR3 protein is CASSLPGVSHTGELFF. The CDR3 DNA reads as TGTGCCAGCAGCTTACCAGGGGTTTCTCACACCGGGGAGCTGTTTTTT.

The chain uses TRBV6-2 or TRBV6-3 and TRBJ2-2; either TRBD1 or TRBD2 may supply D (5 bases each). The germline V and J ends were trimmed by 6 bases and 4 bases, with 18 bases remaining between them. CDR1 is MNHEY and CDR2 is SVGEGT in the germline V gene. The CDR3 has 16 amino acids. The CDR3 nucleotides read TGTGCCAGCAGATCCACGGGGCGGGCTAGCACCGGGGAGCTGTTTTTT. It is translated as CASRSTGRASTGELFF.

CDR3 sequence (DNA): TGTGCCAGCAGTTACGGACTAGCCGCGAACACCGGGGAGCTGTTTTTT. Protein: CASSYGLAANTGELFF. The gene calls are TRBV6-2 or TRBV6-3 and TRBJ2-2; TRBD2 agrees at 8 bases. The CDR3 has 16 residues. The V gene end was trimmed by 2 bases and the J gene end by 0 bases; junction bases not matched to a gene: 2. Germline CDR1 and CDR2: MNHEY and SVGEGT.

In this sample, this clonotype turned up a few times. The chain couples TRBV7-6 to TRBJ1-2; D not resolved. Per germline, CDR1 SGHVS and CDR2 FNYEAQ. CDR3 length: 15 residues. With 3 bases removed from V and 4 bases from J, the gap between germline ends came to 15 bases. CDR3 protein: CASSFGATPSYGYTF. The CDR3 nucleotides read TGTGCCAGCAGCTTCGGAGCGACTCCGAGCTATGGCTACACCTTC.

The chain joins TRBV12-3 or TRBV12-4 to TRBJ1-1; D unresolved. V lost 3 bases and J 2 bases, leaving 4 bases between the germline ends. The CDR3 runs 12 residues. CDR3 residues: CASSFYNTEAFF. CDR3 in DNA: TGTGCCAGCAGTTTCTATAACACTGAAGCTTTCTTT.

Regarding this clonotype: Being one base from a much bigger clone, this may be a read error. V and J are TRBV3-1 and TRBJ2-5; D uncertain. The CDR3 is 11 residues long. V shed 2 bases and J shed 5 bases, with 3 bases lying between them. Germline V lookup: CDR1 LGHDT, CDR2 YNNKEL (reference sequence). In DNA, the CDR3 is TGTGCCAGCAGCCAACCGGAGACCCAGTACTTC. This codes for CASSQPETQYF.

The chain joins TRBV9 to TRBJ1-4; 9 bases are a match to TRBD1. Germline-derived CDR1 and CDR2 are SGDLS and YYNGEE. J gave up 8 bases and V 1 base, and 3 bases lay outside the gene matches. The CDR3 covers 14 residues. CDR3 sequence: CASSVTGGGEKLFF. The DNA of the CDR3 is TGTGCCAGCAGCGTAACAGGGGGCGGCGAAAAACTGTTTTTT.

This clonotype was observed a single time. The CDR3 nucleotides are TGTGCCAGCAGTTCTGGACTACTGAGGACTGAAGCTTTCTTT. Its protein is CASSSGLLRTEAFF. The chain is built from TRBV5-6 and TRBJ1-1, with D unresolved. The CDR3 totals 14 residues. With 5 bases removed from V and 5 bases from J, the gap between germline ends came to 16 bases. Germline V lookup: CDR1 SGHDT, CDR2 YYEEEE. The whole variable domain, remainder taken from reference TRBV5-6 and TRBJ1-1, is DAGVTQSPTHLIKTRGQQVTLRCSPKSGHDTVSWYQQALGQGPQFIFQYYEEEERQRGNFPDRFSGHQFPNYSSELNVNALLLGDSALYLCASSSGLLRTEAFFGQGTRLTVV.

The chain has TRBV2 and TRBJ1-1, with a tentative D call TRBD1 (5 bases). Germline V gene data show CDR1 as SNHLY and CDR2 as FYNNEI. V lost 7 bases to trimming and J lost 6 bases, with 18 bases between them. The CDR3 covers 14 residues. As DNA, the CDR3 is TGTGCCAGCACGGGGACTCGGGGGAATTCTGAAGCTTTCTTT. This gives the protein CASTGTRGNSEAFF.

V gene TRBV5-1 combines with J gene TRBJ1-2, with a tentative D call TRBD1 (5 bases). Per the germline V gene, CDR1 is SGHRS and CDR2 is YFSETQ. Trimming pared 3 bases from V and 6 bases from J, leaving 12 bases between. This CDR3 has 13 residues. The CDR3 reads CASSWQGTNGYTF. The DNA of the CDR3 is TGCGCCAGCAGCTGGCAGGGCACAAATGGCTACACCTTC.

The gene calls are TRBV12-3 or TRBV12-4 and TRBJ2-1; D not resolved. Trimming cost V 3 bases and J 8 bases, with 11 bases left between them. This CDR3 contains 13 residues. The CDR3 sequence: CASSFLATHEQFF. CDR3 sequence (DNA): TGTGCCAGCAGTTTTTTAGCAACCCATGAGCAGTTCTTC.

This chain links TRBV9 with TRBJ2-3; the D gene is possibly TRBD2 (6 bases). Germline V gives CDR1 SGDLS, CDR2 YYNGEE. There are 15 residues in the CDR3. Trimming removed 0 bases from V and 3 bases from J, with 11 bases in between. DNA for the CDR3: TGTGCCAGCAGCGTAGCGGGGGTGAAAACAGATACGCAGTATTTT. The encoded protein is CASSVAGVKTDTQYF.

The chain employs TRBV24-1 and TRBJ2-1; possible D gene TRBD1, 8 bases. Trimming left V 5 bases short and J 8 bases short, with 15 bases between. This CDR3 contains 14 residues. The germline V gene has CDR1 KGHDR and CDR2 SFDVKD. CDR3 DNA sequence: TGTGCCACCAGTGTTACAGGGGGGGGCGATGAGCAGTTCTTC. This sequence encodes CATSVTGGGDEQFF.

This sequence joins TRBV11-2 and TRBJ2-3, with 8 bases identical to TRBD2. The trim removed 3 bases at V and 0 bases at J, leaving 11 bases unmatched. CDR1 and CDR2 from the germline V gene are SGHAT and FQNNGV. The CDR3 length is 18 residues. The CDR3: CASSFRTSRASSTDTQYF. The CDR3 nucleotides are TGTGCCAGCAGCTTTAGGACTAGCCGGGCCTCTAGCACAGATACGCAGTATTTT.

The chain recombines TRBV5-1 with TRBJ1-1; no clear D gene. Germline V gene data show CDR1 as SGHRS and CDR2 as YFSETQ. Between the trimmed V and J ends, which lost 5 bases and 3 bases, there was a span of 35 bases. This CDR3 is built from 21 residues. Written as DNA, the CDR3 is TGCGCCAGCAGTTTGAAAGGTTCTGAGCCCGGACGGAGAGTCTTGGACACTGAAGCTTTCTTT. It codes for CASSLKGSEPGRRVLDTEAFF.

This clonotype turned up a few times. J is TRBJ1-1 and V is TRBV4-1; the D gene is possibly TRBD1 (6 bases). Looked up from germline, CDR1 is MGHRA and CDR2 is YSYEKL. Trimming removed 2 bases at V and 7 bases at J, with 14 bases between. This CDR3 region has 14 residues. This CDR3 is CASSQPTGRLEAFF. CDR3 nucleotide sequence: TGCGCCAGCAGCCAACCGACAGGACGACTTGAAGCTTTCTTT.

This chain uses TRBV4-2 with TRBJ2-5, with a tentative D call TRBD2 (7 bases). CDR1 and CDR2 from the germline V gene are LGHNA and YNFKEQ. With 4 bases removed from V and 3 bases from J, the gap between germline ends came to 18 bases. The CDR3 is 16 amino acids. The CDR3 region is CASSPNGGPWEETQYF. The CDR3 DNA is TGTGCCAGCAGCCCCAACGGGGGGCCCTGGGAAGAGACCCAGTACTTC.

The chain has TRBV12-3 or TRBV12-4 and TRBJ2-2; TRBD2 aligns across 9 bases. This CDR3 contains 15 residues. V was clipped by 6 bases and J by 3 bases; unmatched bases: 5. The DNA of the CDR3 is TGTGCCAGCAGCCCAGCGGGGGGTCACACCGGGGAGCTGTTTTTT. This gives the protein CASSPAGGHTGELFF.